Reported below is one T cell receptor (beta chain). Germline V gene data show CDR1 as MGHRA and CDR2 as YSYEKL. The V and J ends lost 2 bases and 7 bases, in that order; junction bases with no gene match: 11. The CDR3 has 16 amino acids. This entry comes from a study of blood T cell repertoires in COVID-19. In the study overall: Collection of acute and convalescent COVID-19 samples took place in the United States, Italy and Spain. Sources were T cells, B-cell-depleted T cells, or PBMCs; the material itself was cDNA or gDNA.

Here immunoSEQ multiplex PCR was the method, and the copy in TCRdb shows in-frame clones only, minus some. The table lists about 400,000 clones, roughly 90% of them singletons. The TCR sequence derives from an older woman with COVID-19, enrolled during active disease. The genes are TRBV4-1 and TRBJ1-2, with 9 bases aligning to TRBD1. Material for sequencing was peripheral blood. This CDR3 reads CASSQRMGQGAAGYTF. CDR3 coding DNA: TGCGCCAGCAGCCAACGCATGGGACAGGGTGCGGCTGGCTACACCTTC.